Listed below are T cell receptor beta chains from one sample, sequenced in a study of T and B cells in COVID-19 patients. TCRdb used MiXCR to reprocess the multiplex PCR reads, holding one entry per CDR3 protein. The sample includes roughly 5,800 distinct CDR3 sequences, more than 25% seen only once; the top ten take roughly 21%. Sequencing was performed on blood. Source of these receptors: a human donor with active COVID-19. Each CDR3 is given with its conserved first and last residue. D genes are given only for firm matches. Clone size is shown for a subset of rows, as once, few, many or a class of expanded clone.

v_call: TRBV6-1
clone_size: medium-sized
d_call: NA
j_call: TRBJ2-5
cdr3_nt: TGTGCCAGCAGTGGAGGAGACAGCCTAGAGACCCAGTACTTC
cdr3_aa: CASSGGDSLETQYF

v_call: TRBV27
clone_size: medium-sized
d_call: TRBD1
j_call: TRBJ1-4
cdr3_nt: TGTGCCAGCAGTTTATCGGGGACAGGGGGGGAAAAACTGTTTTTT
cdr3_aa: CASSLSGTGGEKLFF

v_call: TRBV4-3
clone_size: NA
d_call: TRBD1
j_call: TRBJ1-2
cdr3_nt: TGCGCCAGCAGCCCGGGACAGACTAACTATGGCTACACCTTC
cdr3_aa: CASSPGQTNYGYTF

v_call: TRBV5-1
clone_size: few
d_call: TRBD2
j_call: TRBJ2-5
cdr3_nt: TGCGCCAGCAGCTTTCTTAGCGGGGACGAGACCCAGTACTTC
cdr3_aa: CASSFLSGDETQYF

v_call: TRBV12-3/TRBV12-4
clone_size: medium-sized
d_call: NA
j_call: TRBJ2-7
cdr3_nt: TGTGCCAGCAGTTTAATGGACAGCGGTTCCTACGAGCAGTACTTC
cdr3_aa: CASSLMDSGSYEQYF

v_call: TRBV5-1
clone_size: few
d_call: NA
j_call: TRBJ2-5
cdr3_nt: TGCGCCAGCAGCTTGGCCTCGGGGACCCAGTACTTC
cdr3_aa: CASSLASGTQYF

v_call: TRBV24-1
clone_size: NA
d_call: NA
j_call: TRBJ1-1
cdr3_nt: TGTGCCACCAGTCCTACAGGGTACACTGAAGCTTTCTTT
cdr3_aa: CATSPTGYTEAFF

v_call: TRBV12-3/TRBV12-4
clone_size: NA
d_call: NA
j_call: TRBJ1-1
cdr3_nt: TGTGCCAGCAGCTCCCGTAACACTGAAGCTTTCTTT
cdr3_aa: CASSSRNTEAFF

v_call: TRBV6-5
clone_size: few
d_call: NA
j_call: TRBJ1-2
cdr3_nt: TGTGCCAGCAGTTACTCGTACGATGAGGCATGGAGTGGCTACACCTTC
cdr3_aa: CASSYSYDEAWSGYTF

v_call: TRBV19
clone_size: NA
d_call: TRBD2
j_call: TRBJ2-1
cdr3_nt: TGTGCCAGTAGTCGAAAACTAGCGGGAGTTGGTGAGCAGTTCTTC
cdr3_aa: CASSRKLAGVGEQFF

v_call: TRBV5-4
clone_size: medium-sized
d_call: TRBD2
j_call: TRBJ2-1
cdr3_nt: TGTGCCAGCAGCTTGAGTGGGCTAGCGGGGTACAATGAGCAGTTCTTC
cdr3_aa: CASSLSGLAGYNEQFF

v_call: TRBV7-2
clone_size: few
d_call: NA
j_call: TRBJ1-6
cdr3_nt: TGTGCCAGCAGCTTAGCGCGGACAGATAATTCACCCCTCCACTTT
cdr3_aa: CASSLARTDNSPLHF

v_call: TRBV20-1
clone_size: NA
d_call: TRBD2
j_call: TRBJ2-7
cdr3_nt: TGCAGTGTAACTAGCGGGATGTACGAGCAGTACTTC
cdr3_aa: CSVTSGMYEQYF

v_call: TRBV10-1
clone_size: NA
d_call: NA
j_call: TRBJ2-7
cdr3_nt: TGCGCCAGCATATCTATCGGGGTCTACGAGCAGTACTTC
cdr3_aa: CASISIGVYEQYF

v_call: TRBV6-1
clone_size: NA
d_call: TRBD1
j_call: TRBJ1-5
cdr3_nt: TGTGCCAGCACCACAGGGGTGGGAATCGGCAATCAGCCCCAGCATTTT
cdr3_aa: CASTTGVGIGNQPQHF

v_call: TRBV5-4
clone_size: many
d_call: NA
j_call: TRBJ2-2
cdr3_nt: TGTGCCAGCAGCTTGTTTGGGGCCGGGGAGCTGTTTTTT
cdr3_aa: CASSLFGAGELFF

v_call: TRBV18
clone_size: many
d_call: NA
j_call: TRBJ1-1
cdr3_nt: TGTGCCAGCTCACCTTGGGCGAATGAGAACACTGAAGCTTTCTTT
cdr3_aa: CASSPWANENTEAFF

v_call: TRBV30
clone_size: NA
d_call: NA
j_call: TRBJ2-7
cdr3_nt: TGTGCCTGGGGTTCAACGGGATACGAGCAGTACTTC
cdr3_aa: CAWGSTGYEQYF

v_call: TRBV19
clone_size: medium-sized
d_call: NA
j_call: TRBJ1-6
cdr3_nt: TGTGCCAGTAGTCCCCCTTATTCGGCGGTGGATTCACCCCTCCACTTT
cdr3_aa: CASSPPYSAVDSPLHF

v_call: TRBV20-1
clone_size: NA
d_call: NA
j_call: TRBJ1-1
cdr3_nt: TGCAGTGCCCCGAGGACAGCCCGATGGAGTTCCGCTTTCTTT
cdr3_aa: CSAPRTARWSSAFF

v_call: TRBV6-5
clone_size: NA
d_call: NA
j_call: TRBJ2-7
cdr3_nt: TGTGCCAGCAGTTACAGGGCTCCCTACGAGCAGTACTTC
cdr3_aa: CASSYRAPYEQYF

v_call: TRBV12-3/TRBV12-4
clone_size: NA
d_call: TRBD1
j_call: TRBJ2-5
cdr3_nt: TGTGCCAGCAGTTACTCGGTGGGCAGGGGGGAGACCCAGTACTTC
cdr3_aa: CASSYSVGRGETQYF

v_call: TRBV5-1
clone_size: NA
d_call: NA
j_call: TRBJ1-6
cdr3_nt: TGCGCCAGCAGCGTAAGACCAGGGAATTCACCCCTCCACTTT
cdr3_aa: CASSVRPGNSPLHF

v_call: TRBV12-3/TRBV12-4
clone_size: medium-sized
d_call: NA
j_call: TRBJ2-1
cdr3_nt: TGTGCCAGCAGTTTCCGGCAGTACAATGAGCAGTTCTTC
cdr3_aa: CASSFRQYNEQFF

v_call: TRBV5-5
clone_size: NA
d_call: TRBD1
j_call: TRBJ2-1
cdr3_nt: TGTGCCAGCAGCTTCTGGGGACAGGGAGGAAACAATGAGCAGTTCTTC
cdr3_aa: CASSFWGQGGNNEQFF

v_call: TRBV6-4
clone_size: NA
d_call: TRBD1
j_call: TRBJ1-2
cdr3_nt: TGTGCCAGCAGCACCAACAGGGGAGGCGGCTACACCTTC
cdr3_aa: CASSTNRGGGYTF

v_call: TRBV29-1
clone_size: large
d_call: TRBD1
j_call: TRBJ2-7
cdr3_nt: TGCAGCGTTGGGGCAGGGGGCTACGAGCAGTACTTC
cdr3_aa: CSVGAGGYEQYF

v_call: TRBV10-2
clone_size: NA
d_call: TRBD1
j_call: TRBJ1-1
cdr3_nt: TGCGCCTCCAGGGGGGTGAACACTGAAGCTTTCTTT
cdr3_aa: CASRGVNTEAFF

v_call: TRBV29-1
clone_size: NA
d_call: TRBD1
j_call: TRBJ2-7
cdr3_nt: TGCAGCGTTGGGGGGCAGGGGGCCGCCGAGCAGTACTTC
cdr3_aa: CSVGGQGAAEQYF